These 5 T cell receptor beta chains originate from one sample sequenced in a study of T cells in Graves' hyperthyroidism and ophthalmopathy. TCR beta CDR3 regions were amplified from RNA transcripts. Primed by the HTBI set, a first-round RT-PCR was run on the TCR CDR3. From the multiplex PCR reads, TCRdb called clonotypes with MiXCR, one entry per CDR3 protein. The sample includes 350,000 or so distinct CDR3 sequences, 15% to 20% of them seen just once. The sample consisted of blood. The receptors were sampled from a woman between 35 and 50 years old with Graves' ophthalmopathy.

This clonotype was detected many times. V gene TRBV28 combines with J gene TRBJ2-6; the match to TRBD2 covers 8 bases. CDR3 length equals 15 residues. The germline gives CDR1 MDHEN, CDR2 SYDVKM. The J segment lost 4 bases and the V segment lost 8 bases, leaving 7 bases of the junction unmatched. For the CDR3, the DNA is TGTGCCAGCGAAGATAGCGGGATAGGGGCCAACGTCCTGACTTTC. Translating it yields CASEDSGIGANVLTF.

The rearrangement uses TRBV11-2 and TRBJ2-2, with D possibly being TRBD2 (5 bases). V was clipped by 5 bases and J by 2 bases, with 15 bases between them. CDR1 SGHAT and CDR2 FQNNGV come from the germline V gene. The CDR3 extends over 16 amino acids. The CDR3 region is CASSPLHGLNTGELFF. The CDR3 DNA reads as TGTGCCAGCAGCCCCCTCCACGGACTTAACACCGGGGAGCTGTTTTTT.

The sample holds many counts of this clonotype. V and J are TRBV29-1 and TRBJ2-2; the match to TRBD1 covers 9 bases. The CDR3 is 16 residues long. V shed 7 bases and J 5 bases; nucleotides not matched to a gene: 14. Germline CDR1 and CDR2: SQVTM and ANQGSEA. The CDR3 sequence: CSARLDGTGYTGELFF. As DNA, the CDR3 is TGCAGCGCCAGACTGGACGGGACAGGGTATACCGGGGAGCTGTTTTTT.

This clonotype was seen at least ten times. The V and J genes are TRBV27 and TRBJ2-5; 11 bases match TRBD2. The CDR3 spans 16 residues. The J segment lost 5 bases and the V segment lost 4 bases, leaving 9 bases of the junction unmatched. Per germline, CDR1 MNHEY and CDR2 SMNVEV (reference sequence). CDR3 nucleotide sequence: TGTGCCAGCAGTTCTAATAGCGGGAGGGCTTTTGAGACCCAGTACTTC. Encoded protein: CASSSNSGRAFETQYF.

This clonotype has a count of ten or more. The chain joins TRBV9 to TRBJ1-5; possibly TRBD1 for D (6 bases). Germline loops: CDR1 SGDLS, CDR2 YYNGEE. The CDR3 consists of 14 residues. V gave up 3 bases and J gave up 11 bases, with 18 bases separating them. In DNA form, the CDR3 reads TGTGCCAGCAGCGCCGGGACATATCGGATGGCCCAGCATTTT. Translating gives CASSAGTYRMAQHF.